This is a list of T cell receptor beta chains from one sample in a study of identical twins. TCRdb processed the 5' RACE reads anew with MiXCR; each CDR3 protein has one entry. This sample has about 900,000 distinct CDR3 sequences; 10% to 15% occur once, and the top ten carry around 1.5%. This sample was also put to use in a study of yellow fever vaccine responses in identical twins.

The sequencing sample was made of PBMCs. These receptor sequences come from a woman between 18 and 30 years old in good health. The CDR3 runs from the conserved cysteine through the conserved F or W. The D gene is left open where the match is weak. Not every row has a clone size; where given, it reads once, few, many or a size class.

clone_size	j_call	v_call	d_call	cdr3_nt	cdr3_aa
many	TRBJ2-7	TRBV10-3	TRBD1	TGTGCCATCGGACAGGGCCCCTACTACGAGCAGTACTTC	CAIGQGPYYEQYF
.	TRBJ2-1	TRBV4-1	TRBD2	TGCGCCAGCAGCCAAGTAGTAGCGGGGGAGGCGCAGTTCTTC	CASSQVVAGEAQFF
many	TRBJ2-1	TRBV7-9	.	TGTGCCAGCAGCTTATCGGAGACTCACGAAAATGAGCAGTTCTTC	CASSLSETHENEQFF
few	TRBJ2-1	TRBV4-2	TRBD1	TGTGCCAGCAGCCAAGAAAACCGACAGGGTTCCTACAATGAGCAGTTCTTC	CASSQENRQGSYNEQFF
many	TRBJ2-1	TRBV5-1	.	TGCGCCAGCAGCTTGGGTTCCGGTGGAGTTTGGTCAAGTGAGCAGTTCTTC	CASSLGSGGVWSSEQFF
many	TRBJ1-2	TRBV6-6	.	TGTGCCAGCACCGATGCGGGGTTAAATGGCTACACCTTC	CASTDAGLNGYTF
.	TRBJ2-1	TRBV20-1	.	TGCAGTGCTAGCAGGTCGGGGTACAATGAGCAGTTCTTC	CSASRSGYNEQFF
few	TRBJ2-7	TRBV20-1	.	TGCAGTGCTAGCCCCCGGTTGGGAGCCTACGAGCAGTACTTC	CSASPRLGAYEQYF
.	TRBJ2-7	TRBV20-1	.	TGCAGTGCTTCATTAGGGGATCGGGGTTACGAGCAGTACTTC	CSASLGDRGYEQYF
.	TRBJ2-3	TRBV12-3/TRBV12-4	TRBD2	TGTGCCAGCAGTCCTAACCGGCTAGCGGGCACAGATACGCAGTATTTT	CASSPNRLAGTDTQYF
.	TRBJ2-1	TRBV18	.	TGTGCCAGCTCAGGGCCAAACAATGAGCAGTTCTTC	CASSGPNNEQFF
few	TRBJ1-1	TRBV29-1	.	TGCAGCACGGACAGACCTGAAGCTTTCTTT	CSTDRPEAFF
.	TRBJ1-1	TRBV10-3	.	TGTGCCATCAGGGAAGGTGAGACGAACACTGAAGCTTTCTTT	CAIREGETNTEAFF
few	TRBJ1-4	TRBV6-5	TRBD1	TGTGCCAGCAGTTATCCGGGGACAGGGGGAGAAAAACTGTTTTTT	CASSYPGTGGEKLFF
few	TRBJ1-2	TRBV6-4	TRBD1	TGTGCCAGCAGTGCAGGGGGGGAATATGGCTACACCTTC	CASSAGGEYGYTF
.	TRBJ1-5	TRBV12-3/TRBV12-4	TRBD1	TGTGCCAGCTCCCCCCCAGGGGGCTGGGGCAATCAGCCCCAGCATTTT	CASSPPGGWGNQPQHF
.	TRBJ2-5	TRBV5-1	.	TGCGCCAGCAGCTTGGCTCTCGCTAGCACAGAGACCCAGTACTTC	CASSLALASTETQYF
.	TRBJ1-2	TRBV2	TRBD1	TGTGCCGGGGGGACAGGCTATGGCTACACCTTC	CAGGTGYGYTF
few	TRBJ1-5	TRBV12-3/TRBV12-4	TRBD1	TGTGCCAGCACCCTCGGACAGGGGCTCAATCAGCCCCAGCATTTT	CASTLGQGLNQPQHF
.	TRBJ2-7	TRBV7-9	.	TGTGCCAGCAGCTTAGAAGGGGTGACGGACGAGCAGTACTTC	CASSLEGVTDEQYF
few	TRBJ2-1	TRBV5-1	.	TGCGCCAGCAGCGGTTCTAGGTCCTACAATGAGCAGTTCTTC	CASSGSRSYNEQFF
.	TRBJ2-1	TRBV28	.	TGTGCCAGCAGTTTTTGGTCCTACAATGAGCAGTTCTTC	CASSFWSYNEQFF
.	TRBJ1-1	TRBV10-3	.	TGTGCCATCAGTGTTAGCATTGGAGCTGAAGCTTTCTTT	CAISVSIGAEAFF